The 23 T cell receptor beta chains below come from one sample, sequenced in a study of technical replicates of blood from a handful of donors (dated by TCRdb to about 2017). Library prep was done by the immunoSEQ multiplex PCR assay. TCRdb's version of the immuneACCESS table is confined to in-frame rearrangements and falls short of the full clone set. An unresolved V gene accounts for under half of the shortfall where checked; the remainder is of unknown origin. Here the sample has around 65,000 clones; more than 75% occur a single time. The top ten hold approximately 5.4% of the sample. Sequenced input: PBMCs. These receptor sequences come from a human donor in good health. Some clones in this sample may be carry-over from other donors' samples.

This clone has just a few counts. The chain is built from TRBV5-4 and TRBJ1-1, with D perhaps TRBD1 (5 bases). The V and J ends lost 0 bases and 11 bases respectively, with 14 bases between them. Germline CDR1 reads SGHNT; CDR2 reads YYREEE (reference sequence). There are 13 residues in the CDR3. The CDR3 nucleotides read TGTGCCAGCAGCTTGGGCAGGGAATCGTCGGCTTTCTTT. Its protein is CASSLGRESSAFF.

The gene calls are TRBV9 and TRBJ2-2, with D unresolved. The V end was cut by 3 bases, the J end by 4 bases, with 10 bases between. The CDR3 consists of 14 residues. Germline CDR1 reads SGDLS; CDR2 reads YYNGEE. The CDR3 here is CASSAASATGELFF. The CDR3 nucleotides read TGTGCCAGCAGCGCCGCTAGTGCCACCGGGGAGCTGTTTTTT.

The gene calls are TRBV6-5 and TRBJ2-7; 10 nucleotides line up with TRBD1. Germline V CDR1 and CDR2: MNHEY, SVGAGI. V was pared by 0 bases and J by 9 bases, with 8 bases of the junction left unmatched. This CDR3 region has 15 residues. The chain's CDR3 is CASSYSPDRGMWQYF. The CDR3 DNA is TGTGCCAGCAGTTACTCACCGGACAGGGGGATGTGGCAGTACTTC.

The rearrangement links TRBV11-2 to TRBJ2-3, with a tentative D call TRBD1 (6 bases). V lost 8 bases, J lost 6 bases, and 18 bases lay in between. The CDR3 is 14 amino acids. Per germline, CDR1 SGHAT and CDR2 FQNNGV. CDR3 in amino acids: CASEGTYFSDTQYF. The CDR3, as DNA: TGTGCCAGCGAAGGGACATATTTCAGCGATACGCAGTATTTT.

A few counts support this clone. V is TRBV7-6 and J is TRBJ2-2; 10 bases match TRBD1. Germline lookup yields CDR1 SGHVS and CDR2 FNYEAQ. V was clipped by 2 bases and J by 6 bases; unmatched bases: 6. The length of the CDR3 is 16 residues. In DNA, the CDR3 is TGTGCCAGCAGCTTAAAGGACAGGGGGATCGCCGGGGAGCTGTTTTTT. Translated, it gives CASSLKDRGIAGELFF.

The chain employs TRBV6-5 and TRBJ1-1; tentative D call: TRBD1 (5 bases). CDR1 and CDR2 from the germline V gene are MNHEY and SVGAGI. V was shortened by 5 bases and J by 1 base, with 14 bases between the two germline ends. There are 15 residues in the CDR3. This CDR3 is CASSAPWQGNTEAFF. CDR3 DNA sequence: TGTGCCAGCAGTGCCCCCTGGCAGGGGAACACTGAAGCTTTCTTT.

The rearrangement joins TRBV2 to TRBJ1-6; no clear D. Trimming took off 3 bases at V and 7 bases at J, with 7 bases between the two ends. Germline values: CDR1 SNHLY, CDR2 FYNNEI. The CDR3 spans 13 residues. The CDR3 region is CASSDSNNSPLHF. The DNA for the CDR3 is TGTGCCAGCAGTGACAGTAACAATTCACCCCTCCACTTT.

This rearrangement joins TRBV20-1 to TRBJ2-1; D ambiguous. This CDR3 is 11 amino acids long. CDR1 and CDR2 from the germline V gene are DFQATT and SNEGSKA (reference sequence). V lost 5 bases, J lost 7 bases, and 9 bases lay in between. The CDR3 bases are TGCAGTGCTGACGACTTTAATGAGCAGTTCTTC. Translating gives CSADDFNEQFF.

This clone was seen just once. The rearrangement links TRBV11-2 to TRBJ2-1; TRBD2 might be the D (6 bases). Trimming shortened V by 10 bases and J by 7 bases, and 11 bases separated the two germline ends. The CDR3 runs 11 residues. Germline V gives CDR1 SGHAT, CDR2 FQNNGV. The CDR3: CATSRGNEQFF. The CDR3, as DNA: TGTGCCACCTCACGGGGGAATGAGCAGTTCTTC. Drawing the rest from reference TRBV11-2 and TRBJ2-1, the complete variable domain is EAGVAQSPRYKIIEKRQSVAFWCNPISGHATLYWYQQILGQGPKLLIQFQNNGVVDDSQLPKDRFSAERLKGVDSTLKIQPAKLEDSAVYLCATSRGNEQFFGPGTRLTVL.

J is TRBJ2-3 and V is TRBV5-6; D not resolved. CDR3 length: 15 amino acids. Looked up from germline, CDR1 is SGHDT and CDR2 is YYEEEE. Trimming took off 1 base at V and 3 bases at J, with 12 bases between the two ends. The CDR3 loop reads CASSLFVVSTDTQYF. DNA of the CDR3: TGTGCCAGCAGCTTGTTCGTAGTCTCTACAGATACGCAGTATTTT.

J is TRBJ1-5 and V is TRBV12-5; D gene uncertain. V was clipped by 0 bases and J by 5 bases, with 8 bases between them. Germline CDR1 LGHNT, CDR2 FRNRAP. This CDR3 has 14 residues. In DNA form, the CDR3 reads TGTGCTAGTGGTTTGGTGACATTCCATCAGCCCCAGCATTTT. This codes for CASGLVTFHQPQHF.

The V gene is TRBV9, the J gene TRBJ2-7; a possible D gene is TRBD2 (5 bases). This CDR3 region has 17 residues. The V gene's germline CDR1 is SGDLS and CDR2 YYNGEE. Trimming took off 0 bases at V and 4 bases at J, with 20 bases between the two ends. As DNA, the CDR3 is TGTGCCAGCAGCGTAGATAAAGAGCGGAAGAGATGTTACGAGCAGTACTTC. Its translation: CASSVDKERKRCYEQYF.

A single count supports this clone. The V gene is TRBV13, the J gene TRBJ2-5; unclear D gene. Germline V gene sequence: CDR1 PRHDT, CDR2 FYEKMQ (reference sequence). This CDR3 is 14 amino acids long. Trimming took 1 base from V and 0 from J, leaving 6 bases between them. CDR3 nucleotides: TGTGCCAGCAGCTTAGCCAGGTACCAAGAGACCCAGTACTTC. The encoded protein is CASSLARYQETQYF. Looking up the rest from reference TRBV13 and TRBJ2-5 gives the full variable domain: AAGVIQSPRHLIKEKRETATLKCYPIPRHDTVYWYQQGPGQDPQFLISFYEKMQSDKGSIPDRFSAQQFSDYHSELNMSSLELGDSALYFCASSLARYQETQYFGPGTRLLVL.

This sequence joins TRBV5-1 and TRBJ2-2; the D is unclear. Germline V gives CDR1 SGHRS, CDR2 YFSETQ. This CDR3 comprises 14 residues. Trimming shortened V by 0 bases and J by 2 bases, and 5 bases separated the two germline ends. The CDR3 sequence is CASSLDSNTGELFF. CDR3 in DNA: TGCGCCAGCAGCTTGGACAGCAACACCGGGGAGCTGTTTTTT. The variable domain in full, with the rest retrieved from reference TRBV5-1 and TRBJ2-2, is KAGVTQTPRYLIKTRGQQVTLSCSPISGHRSVSWYQQTPGQGLQFLFEYFSETQRNKGNFPGRFSGRQFSNSRSEMNVSTLELGDSALYLCASSLDSNTGELFFGEGSRLTVL.

The chain couples TRBV5-1 to TRBJ1-2; D is undetermined. The CDR3 runs 12 residues. Germline loops: CDR1 SGHRS, CDR2 YFSETQ. With 2 bases removed from V and 6 bases from J, the gap between germline ends came to 8 bases. Here the CDR3 DNA reads TGCGCCAGCAGCTTCTCGGCGGATGGCTACACCTTC. It is translated as CASSFSADGYTF. The full variable domain, with the rest looked up from reference TRBV5-1 and TRBJ1-2, is KAGVTQTPRYLIKTRGQQVTLSCSPISGHRSVSWYQQTPGQGLQFLFEYFSETQRNKGNFPGRFSGRQFSNSRSEMNVSTLELGDSALYLCASSFSADGYTFGSGTRLTVV.

This chain connects TRBV4-3 to TRBJ2-5; 8 bases agree with TRBD2. CDR1 LGHNA and CDR2 YSLEER come from the germline V gene. Germline trimming cut 4 bases from V and 7 bases from J; bases unmatched to any gene: 11. The CDR3 length is 15 residues. The CDR3 spells CASSRTDSRGGTQYF. The CDR3 DNA reads as TGCGCCAGCAGCCGCACGGACAGTCGGGGGGGGACCCAGTACTTC.

This chain joins TRBV7-9 and TRBJ1-2; D is unclear. CDR3 size: 13 residues. From germline, CDR1 is SEHNR and CDR2 FQNEAQ (reference sequence). V lost 7 bases and J 4 bases, leaving 13 bases between the germline ends. The CDR3 protein is CASNNEDSYGYTF. CDR3 sequence (DNA): TGTGCCAGCAACAATGAGGATAGCTATGGCTACACCTTC.

In its sample, this clone was seen once. This chain joins TRBV19 and TRBJ1-5; D is ambiguous. This CDR3 is built from 13 residues. Between the trimmed V and J ends, which lost 0 bases and 4 bases, there was a span of 4 bases. Germline CDR1 LNHDA, CDR2 SQIVND (reference sequence). The CDR3 DNA reads as TGTGCCAGTAGTATAGAAGCGAATCAGCCCCAGCATTTT. It is translated as CASSIEANQPQHF.

The chain carries TRBV5-1 and TRBJ2-7, with D tentatively TRBD1 (5 bases). The CDR3 runs to 13 residues. Germline CDR1 SGHRS, CDR2 YFSETQ. Trimming stripped 0 bases from V and 6 bases from J, with 10 bases between. The CDR3 loop is CASSLGQGGEQYF. The CDR3, as DNA: TGCGCCAGCAGCTTGGGGCAGGGCGGCGAGCAGTACTTC.

The V call is TRBV5-1, the J call TRBJ2-2, with D possibly matching TRBD2 (5 bases). The V and J ends lost 5 bases and 3 bases respectively, with 11 bases between them. The CDR3 length is 14 residues. The germline V gene encodes CDR1 SGHRS and CDR2 YFSETQ. The CDR3 nucleotides read TGCGCCAGCAGGTGGCTAGCCGACACCGGGGAGCTGTTTTTT. Its translation is CASRWLADTGELFF.

The genes are TRBV4-3 and TRBJ1-2, with 10 nucleotides matching TRBD1. Germline V lookup: CDR1 LGHNA, CDR2 YSLEER. Germline trimming cut 4 bases from V and 5 bases from J; bases unmatched to any gene: 7. The CDR3 is 15 amino acids. The DNA of the CDR3 is TGCGCCAGCAGCCGCGGCCCGGGACAGGGGTATGGCTACACCTTC. Translation: CASSRGPGQGYGYTF.

This clone was seen only a few times. In DNA form, the CDR3 reads TGTGCCACCAGCAGAGGGAAGGACAGTAATGAGCAGTTCTTC. Amino acids: CATSRGKDSNEQFF. The rearrangement links TRBV15 to TRBJ2-1; weak D call: TRBD1 (6 bases). Germline CDR1 and CDR2: LNHNV and YYDKDF (reference sequence). With 1 base removed from V and 7 bases from J, the gap between germline ends came to 11 bases. The CDR3 totals 14 residues.

The chain has TRBV12-5 and TRBJ2-7; 8 bases are a match to TRBD1. V trimming: 9 bases; J trimming: 0 bases; junction bases outside the gene matches: 4. Germline V CDR1 and CDR2: LGHNT, FRNRAP. CDR3 size: 13 residues. CDR3 sequence (DNA): TGTGCTAGGGACAGGGATCCCTCCTACGAGCAGTACTTC. Translation: CARDRDPSYEQYF.